This TCR beta chain was captured by sequencing in a study of sequential checkpoint blockade in melanoma. Sequencing was performed with immunoSEQ multiplex PCR; in TCRdb, only in-frame clones are kept and a portion is missing. Among under 20,000 clones, more than 70% were seen once, and the ten largest hold 35% to 40%. The germline V gene has CDR1 MGHDK and CDR2 SYGVNS. There are 14 residues in the CDR3. The germline V and J ends were trimmed by 5 bases and 5 bases, with 15 bases remaining between them. Treatment noted: randomized to nivolumab then ipilimumab (arm A) or the reverse (arm B). No patient had prior DNA-damaging chemotherapy. PBMC sorting kept live CD3+CD8+ cells without CD19 or CD56.

The rearrangement joins TRBV25-1 to TRBJ2-5; D is perhaps TRBD2 (6 bases). The sequencing used CD8+ T cells sorted from blood (inferred from file names), collected from a patient given nivolumab and ipilimumab in sequence. The origin of this receptor is a human donor with melanoma. For the CDR3, the DNA is TGTGCCAGCAGTAGTTGGGACGGGAGTGAGACCCAGTACTTC. It yields the protein CASSSWDGSETQYF. Full variable domain (remainder filled in from reference TRBV25-1 and TRBJ2-5): EADIYQTPRYLVIGTGKKITLECSQTMGHDKMYWYQQDPGMELHLIHYSYGVNSTEKGDLSSESTVSRIRTEHFPLTLESARPSHTSQYLCASSSWDGSETQYFGPGTRLLVL.